Listed here is a single T cell receptor (beta chain). Its specificity is not known. The entry originates in a study of T-cell reconstitution after alpha-beta-depleted transplantation in children. Overall study findings and caveats: Diversity of TCRbeta at day 60 was high in some patients, arising from surviving recipient T cells and thymic progenitors. After transplant, at about two months, alpha-beta T cells were reportedly derived from several hundred expanded graft clones. When one year had passed after transplant, most T-cell counts and diversity came from newly produced T cells.

Unique molecular identifiers were used in preparing the TCRbeta library. Each CDR3 protein gets one entry after TCRdb re-called the PCR reads with MiXCR. The data contain fewer than 700,000 distinct CDR3 sequences, roughly 23% of them singletons. The CDR3 loop spans 15 amino acids. Trimming took 3 bases from V and 7 from J; bases not matched to a gene: 7. The material sequenced was PBMCs, mostly from graft donor cells, taken 360 days after TCRalphabeta/CD19-depleted stem cell transplant. This sequence was found in a boy younger than two who had a stem cell transplant for acute myeloid leukemia, so the T cells may come from the graft donor. The chain joins TRBV12-3 or TRBV12-4 to TRBJ2-2; 8 nucleotides align to TRBD1. This CDR3 reads CASSLARGPIGELFF. In nucleotides, the CDR3 is TGTGCCAGCAGTTTGGCCAGGGGGCCCATCGGGGAGCTGTTTTTT.